This T cell receptor beta chain was profiled in a study of blood T cells in healthy people across ages. V was clipped by 0 bases and J by 1 base, with 7 bases between them. The germline V gene has CDR1 SGHTA and CDR2 FQGNSA. This CDR3 is built from 15 residues. The use of a sample-barcoded 5' primer and a J-beta primer mix characterized a second PCR of about 6 to 12 cycles. One entry per CDR3 protein results from TCRdb running MiXCR on the 5' RACE reads. The data show around 690,000 distinct CDR3 sequences, 45% to 65% seen once. The sample holds a few counts of this clonotype. The sequence was collected from a man in his sixties in good health. Material for sequencing was blood. The chain joins TRBV7-2 to TRBJ2-1, with D uncertain. The CDR3 sequence: CASSLAGPSYNEQFF. CDR3 nucleotides: TGTGCCAGCAGCTTAGCAGGACCGTCCTACAATGAGCAGTTCTTC.